What follows is one T cell receptor beta chain and its context. The sample comes from a study of blood T cell repertoires in COVID-19. Across the study: COVID-19 samples collected from the United States, Italy and Spain covered acute and convalescent phases. In each case, the material was cDNA or gDNA derived from T cells, B-cell-depleted T cells, or PBMCs.

Trimming cost V 0 bases and J 3 bases, with 11 bases left between them. CDR1 and CDR2 from the germline V gene are SEHNR and FQNEAQ (reference sequence). CDR3 length: 15 residues. In the study's own analysis: Researchers report that nucleated cell counts were estimated from reference gene primer amplification. Sequencing was performed with immunoSEQ multiplex PCR; in TCRdb, only in-frame clones are kept and a portion is missing. V and J calls plus clone size are reproduced from that table; the DNA served to infer D and trimming. The table has 120,000 or so clones, roughly 83% seen once. The J gene is TRBJ1-1, the V gene TRBV7-9; no firm D call. Sequenced input: peripheral blood. The TCR originated in a woman under 40 who had recovered from COVID-19. CDR3 DNA sequence: TGTGCCAGCAGCTTAGCGCTCGGGGAGGACACTGAAGCTTTCTTT. It translates to CASSLALGEDTEAFF.